The 5 T cell receptor beta chains listed next were all sequenced from one sample in a study of shared clonotypes between healthy human individuals. Repertoires were generated with immunoSEQ multiplex PCR, while TCRdb's copy carries only in-frame clones and drops some. The sample includes 450,000 or so clones, approximately 80% of them seen just once. The sequenced sample consisted of PBMCs. The receptor source for this set is a woman aged 40 to 55 in good health. Some clones in this sample may be carry-over from other donors' samples.

The rearrangement uses TRBV10-3 and TRBJ2-5, with unresolved D. Between the trimmed V and J ends, which lost 4 bases and 4 bases, there was a span of 7 bases. Germline V gives CDR1 ENHRY, CDR2 SYGVKD. This CDR3 region has 12 residues. CDR3 in amino acids: CAISANPETQYF. In DNA, the CDR3 is TGTGCCATCAGTGCGAATCCAGAGACCCAGTACTTC.

On this clone itself: A clone one base away is much larger, so this may be a read error. V and J are TRBV5-4 and TRBJ2-5; 8 bases fit TRBD1. CDR1 and CDR2 from the germline V gene are SGHNT and YYREEE (reference sequence). V lost 6 bases and J lost 7; bases outside the gene matches: 17. The CDR3 loop spans 16 amino acids. The CDR3 reads CASNSRGQGIWGTQYF. CDR3 coding DNA: TGTGCCAGCAACAGCCGCGGACAGGGAATTTGGGGGACCCAGTACTTC.

Within the sample, this clone is medium-sized. Other DNA sequences within the sample encode an identical CDR3. The chain recombines TRBV2 with TRBJ2-7, with D unclear. The CDR3 consists of 11 residues. Trimming took 1 base from V and 6 from J, leaving 4 bases between them. The germline CDR1 and CDR2 sequences are SNHLY and FYNNEI. The CDR3 DNA reads TGTGCCAGCAGTGAAGTGACCGAGCAGTACTTC. Protein sequence: CASSEVTEQYF.

On this clone itself: The likely explanation is a read error, given a far larger clone one base away. The sample has other DNA sequences that encode this CDR3 too. Written as DNA, the CDR3 is TGTGCCTGGACCGGGACAGGGAGGAATGAAAAACTATTTTTT. It encodes CAWTGTGRNEKLFF. V usage is TRBV30 and J usage is TRBJ1-4, with 9 bases lining up with TRBD1. This CDR3 has 14 residues. The V gene's germline CDR1 is GTSNPN and CDR2 SVGIG (reference sequence).

DNA for the CDR3: TGTGCCATCAGTGAGGGGCAGACCACTGAAGCTTTCTTT. Translating gives CAISEGQTTEAFF. The chain links TRBV10-3 to TRBJ1-1, with D uncertain. Looked up from germline, CDR1 is ENHRY and CDR2 is SYGVKD. Trimming took off 2 bases at V and 4 bases at J, with 8 bases between the two ends. There are 13 residues in the CDR3.